Shown below are 15 T cell receptor beta chains from a single sample sequenced in a study of T cells after yellow fever vaccination. TCRdb reprocessed the 5' RACE reads via MiXCR and lists one record per CDR3 protein. This sample yields 300,000 or so distinct CDR3 sequences, of which around 8.1% are seen a single time; approximately 15% belongs to the top ten. Source: PBMCs, taken roughly seven weeks after the first yellow fever vaccination. The source of these receptors is a man between 18 and 29 years old who received the YFV17D yellow fever vaccine.

This clonotype was seen ten or more times. This chain connects TRBV7-2 to TRBJ2-1; weak D call: TRBD1 (5 bases). CDR1 SGHTA and CDR2 FQGNSA come from the germline V gene. With 0 bases removed from V and 6 bases from J, the gap between germline ends came to 9 bases. The CDR3 totals 14 residues. The CDR3 reads CASSLAGALNEQFF. As DNA, the CDR3 is TGTGCCAGCAGCTTAGCTGGGGCCCTCAATGAGCAGTTCTTC.

In this sample, this clonotype turned up a few times. The V and J genes are TRBV6-1 and TRBJ1-1, with D maybe TRBD1 (5 bases). Deletions cut 5 bases from V and 0 bases from J, with 13 bases between. The CDR3 consists of 15 residues. The germline CDR1 and CDR2 sequences are MNHNS and SASEGT. Here the CDR3 DNA reads TGTGCCAGCAGTCTCAGACAGTTCATGAACACTGAAGCTTTCTTT. Its protein is CASSLRQFMNTEAFF.

V usage is TRBV27 and J usage is TRBJ1-1, with no clear D. V was pared by 3 bases and J by 5 bases, with 10 bases between. Looked up from germline, CDR1 is MNHEY and CDR2 is SMNVEV (reference sequence). This CDR3 has 13 amino acids. In nucleotides, the CDR3 is TGTGCCAGCAGTTTCAAGGGTTGGACTGAAGCTTTCTTT. Translating gives CASSFKGWTEAFF.

The chain couples TRBV5-5 to TRBJ2-1; 9 bases are a match to TRBD1. Germline V gene data show CDR1 as SGHKS and CDR2 as YYEKEE (reference sequence). The CDR3 contains 16 residues. With 6 bases clipped from V and 7 bases from J, the junction kept 14 bases outside the gene matches. CDR3 sequence (DNA): TGTGCCAGCATCAATATTGGACAGGGGATTGGAAATGAGCAGTTCTTC. Amino acids: CASINIGQGIGNEQFF.

The chain is built from TRBV2 and TRBJ1-5; tentative D call: TRBD1 (5 bases). The V end lost 0 bases, the J end lost 6 bases, and 12 bases lay between the germline ends. This CDR3 region has 15 residues. CDR1 and CDR2 (germline): SNHLY, FYNNEI. The CDR3 is CASSEASGLGQPQHF. CDR3 coding DNA: TGTGCCAGCAGTGAAGCGTCAGGGCTCGGTCAGCCCCAGCATTTT.

The chain combines TRBV5-4 with TRBJ2-7, with D perhaps matching TRBD2 (7 bases). Looked up from germline, CDR1 is SGHNT and CDR2 is YYREEE (reference sequence). This CDR3 is 13 amino acids long. The V end was cut by 0 bases, the J end by 6 bases, with 10 bases between. The CDR3 DNA follows: TGTGCCAGCAGCTTGGTAGGGGGGGCCGAGCAGTACTTC. It codes for CASSLVGGAEQYF.

This sequence joins TRBV5-1 and TRBJ1-2; 7 bases align to TRBD1. The length of the CDR3 is 16 residues. Germline V gives CDR1 SGHRS, CDR2 YFSETQ. With V trimmed by 3 bases and J by 7 bases, 15 bases remained unmatched. The CDR3 loop reads CASSSTSRDSKLGYTF. CDR3 DNA sequence: TGCGCCAGCAGCTCGACTAGCCGGGACAGTAAACTTGGCTACACCTTC.

The genes are TRBV5-6 and TRBJ2-1, with 7 bases matching TRBD1. Germline-derived CDR1 and CDR2 are SGHDT and YYEEEE. J gave up 5 bases and V 0 bases, and 8 bases lay outside the gene matches. This CDR3 contains 16 residues. The CDR3 reads CASSLVAGGRNNEQFF. DNA for the CDR3: TGTGCCAGCAGCTTGGTAGCAGGGGGAAGGAACAATGAGCAGTTCTTC.

The chain carries TRBV5-1 and TRBJ2-1; D is perhaps TRBD1 (6 bases). From germline, CDR1 is SGHRS and CDR2 YFSETQ. The length of the CDR3 is 15 residues. Trimming removed 6 bases at V and 8 bases at J, with 21 bases between. The CDR3 bases are TGCGCCAGCAACCAGGGGTTGGGGGATATGGATGAGCAGTTCTTC. Translating it yields CASNQGLGDMDEQFF.

The rearrangement links TRBV7-3 to TRBJ2-2, with D hard to call. Trimming removed 5 bases at V and 6 bases at J, with 7 bases between. CDR1 and CDR2 from the germline V gene are SGHTA and FQGTGA. The CDR3 covers 12 residues. The DNA of the CDR3 is TGTGCCAGCAGCCCAATATCCGGGGAGCTGTTTTTT. Translation gives CASSPISGELFF.

This clonotype appeared a few times. This chain connects TRBV7-8 to TRBJ2-2; TRBD2 aligns across 12 bases. The CDR3 runs 15 residues. The germline V gene has CDR1 SGHVS and CDR2 FQNEAQ. V lost 5 bases, J lost 5 bases, and 3 bases stayed unmatched. The CDR3 protein is CASSPSGGGTGELFF. CDR3 bases: TGTGCCAGCAGCCCTAGCGGGGGGGGTACCGGGGAGCTGTTTTTT.

The table lists this clonotype with many counts. CDR3 in amino acids: CASSQRGLAVQETQYF. Written as DNA, the CDR3 is TGCGCCAGCAGCCAAAGGGGACTAGCGGTCCAAGAGACCCAGTACTTC. V usage is TRBV4-1 and J usage is TRBJ2-5; 11 bases fit TRBD2. Germline V CDR1 and CDR2: MGHRA, YSYEKL. CDR3 size: 16 residues. With 2 bases clipped from V and 1 base from J, the junction kept 3 bases outside the gene matches.

This clonotype was seen ten or more times. This sequence joins TRBV20-1 and TRBJ1-2; 8 bases align to TRBD1. CDR1 is DFQATT and CDR2 is SNEGSKA in the germline V gene (reference sequence). This CDR3 region has 14 residues. After removal of 2 bases from V and 4 bases from J, the junction contained 6 bases not matched to a gene. This CDR3 is CSARHSGGAYGYTF. CDR3 nucleotide sequence: TGCAGTGCTAGACATTCAGGGGGCGCCTATGGCTACACCTTC.

V usage is TRBV12-3 or TRBV12-4 and J usage is TRBJ1-2; D perhaps matches TRBD1 (6 bases). The V end lost 6 bases, the J end lost 6 bases, and 14 bases lay between the germline ends. This CDR3 is 13 amino acids long. CDR3 amino acids: CASRTQGSNGYTF. CDR3 DNA: TGTGCCAGCAGAACCCAGGGGAGCAATGGCTACACCTTC.

This chain joins TRBV10-3 and TRBJ2-7; 9 positions match TRBD1. V was pared by 7 bases and J by 4 bases, with 2 bases of the junction left unmatched. This CDR3 is 12 amino acids long. From germline, CDR1 is ENHRY and CDR2 SYGVKD. In nucleotides, the CDR3 is TGTGCCATCAAGGGGACAGGGTACGAGCAGTACGTC. Its protein product is CAIKGTGYEQYV.